This T cell receptor (beta chain) was recorded in a study of blood T cell repertoires in COVID-19. The protocol was immunoSEQ multiplex PCR, while the TCRdb copy is restricted to in-frame clones and leaves out a portion. The table has approximately 150,000 clones, roughly 82% seen once. The CDR3 is made up of 14 amino acids. V was pared by 2 bases and J by 5 bases, with 7 bases between. CDR1 is MNHNY and CDR2 is SVGAGI in the germline V gene (reference sequence). This rearrangement joins TRBV6-6 to TRBJ1-6; no clear D gene. The sample was peripheral blood. This receptor was obtained from a human donor in a cohort sampled during active COVID-19. CDR3 protein: CASSYRSDNSPLHF. The CDR3 DNA is TGTGCCAGCAGTTACCGCAGCGATAATTCACCCCTCCACTTT.